This T cell receptor beta chain was found in a study of blood T cell repertoires in COVID-19. Study-level information: Acute and convalescent COVID-19 samples came from the United States, Italy and Spain.

In germline, CDR1 is SGHVS, CDR2 FNYEAQ. The V and J ends lost 5 bases and 9 bases, in that order; junction bases with no gene match: 7. The CDR3 consists of 15 residues. Using immunoSEQ multiplex PCR, the repertoire was profiled, and TCRdb retains in-frame clones only, with some absent. This sample yields 310,000 or so clones, of which 75% to 95% are seen a single time; 1% to 1.3% belongs to the top ten. Material: PBMCs or T cells enriched from blood (not recorded which). V is TRBV7-6 and J is TRBJ2-1, with 13 bases lining up with TRBD2. This receptor was obtained from a woman between 25 and 40 years old who had recovered from COVID-19. CDR3 in amino acids: CASSPRTSGRFEQFF. In DNA, the CDR3 is TGTGCCAGCAGCCCCCGGACTAGCGGGAGATTTGAGCAGTTCTTC.